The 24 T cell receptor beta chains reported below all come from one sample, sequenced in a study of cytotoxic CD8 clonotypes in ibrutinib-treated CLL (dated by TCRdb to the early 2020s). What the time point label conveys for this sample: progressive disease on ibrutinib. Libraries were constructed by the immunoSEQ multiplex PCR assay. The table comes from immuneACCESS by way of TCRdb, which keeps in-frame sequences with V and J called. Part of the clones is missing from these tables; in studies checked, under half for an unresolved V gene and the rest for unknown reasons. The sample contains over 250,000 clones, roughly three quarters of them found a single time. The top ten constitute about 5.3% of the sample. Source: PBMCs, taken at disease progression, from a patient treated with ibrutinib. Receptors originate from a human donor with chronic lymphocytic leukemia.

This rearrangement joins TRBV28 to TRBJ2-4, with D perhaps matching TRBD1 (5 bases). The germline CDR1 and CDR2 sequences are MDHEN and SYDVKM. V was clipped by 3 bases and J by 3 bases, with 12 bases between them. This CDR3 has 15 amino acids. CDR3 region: CASSFNRWGKNIQYF. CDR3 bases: TGTGCCAGCAGTTTTAACAGGTGGGGCAAAAACATTCAGTACTTC.

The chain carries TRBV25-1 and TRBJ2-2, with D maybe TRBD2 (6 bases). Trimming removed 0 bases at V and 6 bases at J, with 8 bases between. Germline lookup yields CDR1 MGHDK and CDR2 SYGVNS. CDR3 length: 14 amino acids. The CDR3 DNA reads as TGTGCCAGCAGTGAATATAGCGGCTCCGGGGAGCTGTTTTTT. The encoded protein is CASSEYSGSGELFF.

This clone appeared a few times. The CDR3 sequence is CASSLTGTGRNIQYF. The CDR3 bases are TGTGCCAGCAGTCTCACCGGGACAGGGAGGAACATTCAGTACTTC. The genes are TRBV27 and TRBJ2-4, with TRBD1 identical over 9 bases. This CDR3 has 15 residues. V shed 5 bases and J 7 bases; nucleotides not matched to a gene: 9. Germline V lookup: CDR1 MNHEY, CDR2 SMNVEV (reference sequence).

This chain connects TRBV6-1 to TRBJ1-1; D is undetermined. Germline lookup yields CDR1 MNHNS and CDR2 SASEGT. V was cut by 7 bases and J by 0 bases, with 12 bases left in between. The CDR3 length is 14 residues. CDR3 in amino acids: CASKVSAMNTEAFF. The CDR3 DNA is TGTGCCAGCAAGGTCTCAGCCATGAACACTGAAGCTTTCTTT.

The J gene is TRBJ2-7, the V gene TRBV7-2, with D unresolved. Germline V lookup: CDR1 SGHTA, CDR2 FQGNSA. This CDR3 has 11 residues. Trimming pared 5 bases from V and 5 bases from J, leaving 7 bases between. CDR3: CASSPMDEQYF. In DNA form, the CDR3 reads TGTGCCAGCAGCCCGATGGACGAGCAGTACTTC.

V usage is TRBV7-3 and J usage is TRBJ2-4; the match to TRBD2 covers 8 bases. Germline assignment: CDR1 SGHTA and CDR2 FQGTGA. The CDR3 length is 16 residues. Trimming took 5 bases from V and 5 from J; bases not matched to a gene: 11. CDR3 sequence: CASSPRAGGAQNIQYF. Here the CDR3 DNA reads TGTGCCAGCAGCCCCCGCGCGGGGGGCGCTCAAAACATTCAGTACTTC. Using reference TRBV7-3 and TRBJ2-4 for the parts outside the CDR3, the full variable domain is GAGVSQTPSNKVTEKGKYVELRCDPISGHTALYWYRQSLGQGPEFLIYFQGTGAADDSGLPNDRFFAVRPEGSVSTLKIQRTERGDSAVYLCASSPRAGGAQNIQYFGAGTRLSVL.

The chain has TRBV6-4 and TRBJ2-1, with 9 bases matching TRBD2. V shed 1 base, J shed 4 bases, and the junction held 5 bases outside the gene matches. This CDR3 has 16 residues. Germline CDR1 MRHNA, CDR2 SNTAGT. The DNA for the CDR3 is TGTGCCAGCAGTGACTTTTCTAGCGGGGCTTACAATGAGCAGTTCTTC. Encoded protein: CASSDFSSGAYNEQFF.

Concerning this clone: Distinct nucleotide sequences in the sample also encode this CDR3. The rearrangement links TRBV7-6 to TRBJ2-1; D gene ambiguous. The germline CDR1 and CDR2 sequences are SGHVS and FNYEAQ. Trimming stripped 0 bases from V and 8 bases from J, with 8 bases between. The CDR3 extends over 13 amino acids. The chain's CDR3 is CASSLAGSDEQFF. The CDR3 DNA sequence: TGTGCCAGCAGCTTAGCAGGGTCGGATGAGCAGTTCTTC.

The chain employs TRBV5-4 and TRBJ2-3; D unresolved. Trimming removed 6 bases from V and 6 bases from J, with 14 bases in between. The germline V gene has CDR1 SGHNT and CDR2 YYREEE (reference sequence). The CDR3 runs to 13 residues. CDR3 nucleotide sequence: TGTGCCAGCACGGACCAATCGAAGGATACGCAGTATTTT. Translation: CASTDQSKDTQYF.

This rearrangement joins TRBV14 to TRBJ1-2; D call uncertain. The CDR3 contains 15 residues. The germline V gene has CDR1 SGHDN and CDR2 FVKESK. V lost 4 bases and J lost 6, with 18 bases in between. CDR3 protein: CASSPKRLLLDGYTF. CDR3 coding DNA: TGTGCCAGCAGCCCCAAAAGGCTGCTGCTTGATGGCTACACCTTC.

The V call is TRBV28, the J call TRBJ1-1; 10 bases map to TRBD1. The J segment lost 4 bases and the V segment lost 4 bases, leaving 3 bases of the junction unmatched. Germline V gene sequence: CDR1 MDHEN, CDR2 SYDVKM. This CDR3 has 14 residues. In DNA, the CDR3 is TGTGCCAGCAGTTCCGGGACAGGGGCCACTGAAGCTTTCTTT. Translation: CASSSGTGATEAFF.

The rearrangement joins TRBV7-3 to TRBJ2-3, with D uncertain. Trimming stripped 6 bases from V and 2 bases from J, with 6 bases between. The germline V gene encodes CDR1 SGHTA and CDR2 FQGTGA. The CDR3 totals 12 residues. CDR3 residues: CASRPYTDTQYF. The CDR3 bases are TGTGCCAGCAGACCCTACACAGATACGCAGTATTTT.

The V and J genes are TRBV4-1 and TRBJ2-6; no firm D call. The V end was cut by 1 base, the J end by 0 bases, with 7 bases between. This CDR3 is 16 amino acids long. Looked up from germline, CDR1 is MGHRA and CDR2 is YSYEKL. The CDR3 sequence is CASSQGAASGANVLTF. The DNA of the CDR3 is TGCGCCAGCAGCCAAGGGGCAGCCTCTGGGGCCAACGTCCTGACTTTC.

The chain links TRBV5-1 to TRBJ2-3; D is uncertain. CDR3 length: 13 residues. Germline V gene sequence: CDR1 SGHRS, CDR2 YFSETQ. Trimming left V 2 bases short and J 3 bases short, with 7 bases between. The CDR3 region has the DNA TGCGCCAGCAGCTTTGACGGGACAGATACGCAGTATTTT. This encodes CASSFDGTDTQYF.

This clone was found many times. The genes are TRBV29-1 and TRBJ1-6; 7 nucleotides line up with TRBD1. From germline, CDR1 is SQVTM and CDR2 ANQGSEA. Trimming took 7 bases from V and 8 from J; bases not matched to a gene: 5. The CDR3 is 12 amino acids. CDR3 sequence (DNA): TGCAGCGCTCGGACAGGCCATTCACCCCTCCACTTT. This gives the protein CSARTGHSPLHF.

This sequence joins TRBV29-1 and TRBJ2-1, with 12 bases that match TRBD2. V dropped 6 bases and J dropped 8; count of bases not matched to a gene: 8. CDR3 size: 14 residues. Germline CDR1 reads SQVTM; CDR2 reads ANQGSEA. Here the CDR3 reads CSVRTSGTRDEQFF. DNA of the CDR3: TGCAGCGTCAGGACTAGCGGGACTCGGGATGAGCAGTTCTTC.

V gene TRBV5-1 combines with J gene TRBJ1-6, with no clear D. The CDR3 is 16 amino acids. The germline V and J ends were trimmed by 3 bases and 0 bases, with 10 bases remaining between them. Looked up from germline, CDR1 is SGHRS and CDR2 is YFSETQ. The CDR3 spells CASSSDPSSYNSPLHF. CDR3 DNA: TGCGCCAGCAGCTCAGACCCCAGCTCCTATAATTCACCCCTCCACTTT.

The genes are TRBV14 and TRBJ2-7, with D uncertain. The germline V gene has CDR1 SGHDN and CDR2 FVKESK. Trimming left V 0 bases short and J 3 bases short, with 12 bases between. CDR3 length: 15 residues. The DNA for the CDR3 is TGTGCCAGCAGCCAAGATGTCGGCTCGGACTACGAGCAGTACTTC. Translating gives CASSQDVGSDYEQYF.

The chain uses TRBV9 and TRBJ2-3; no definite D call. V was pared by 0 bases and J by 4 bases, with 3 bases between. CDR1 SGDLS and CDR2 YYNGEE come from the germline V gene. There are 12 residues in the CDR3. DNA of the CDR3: TGTGCCAGCAGCGTAGCGTCAGATACGCAGTATTTT. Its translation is CASSVASDTQYF.

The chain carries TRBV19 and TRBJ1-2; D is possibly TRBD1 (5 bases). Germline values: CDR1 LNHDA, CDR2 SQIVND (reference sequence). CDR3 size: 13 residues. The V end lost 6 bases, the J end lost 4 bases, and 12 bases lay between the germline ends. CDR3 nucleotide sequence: TGTGCCAGTAGAGGCGGGACCTCCTATGGCTACACCTTC. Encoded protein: CASRGGTSYGYTF.

Here the CDR3 reads CATGVLGGRGDTQYF. The DNA of the CDR3 is TGTGCCACCGGTGTTCTGGGGGGCCGGGGAGATACGCAGTATTTT. The chain combines TRBV10-3 with TRBJ2-3; perhaps D is TRBD1 or TRBD2 (6 bases each). Germline V lookup: CDR1 ENHRY, CDR2 SYGVKD. The V and J ends lost 10 bases and 5 bases respectively, with 22 bases between them. This CDR3 has 15 residues.

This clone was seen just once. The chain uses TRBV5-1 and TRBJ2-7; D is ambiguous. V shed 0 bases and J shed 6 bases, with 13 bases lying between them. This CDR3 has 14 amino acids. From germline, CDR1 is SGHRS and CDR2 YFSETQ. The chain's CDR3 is CASSLAVPPAEQYF. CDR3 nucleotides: TGCGCCAGCAGCTTGGCCGTTCCCCCGGCCGAGCAGTACTTC. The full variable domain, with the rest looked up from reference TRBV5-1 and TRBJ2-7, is KAGVTQTPRYLIKTRGQQVTLSCSPISGHRSVSWYQQTPGQGLQFLFEYFSETQRNKGNFPGRFSGRQFSNSRSEMNVSTLELGDSALYLCASSLAVPPAEQYFGPGTRLTVT.

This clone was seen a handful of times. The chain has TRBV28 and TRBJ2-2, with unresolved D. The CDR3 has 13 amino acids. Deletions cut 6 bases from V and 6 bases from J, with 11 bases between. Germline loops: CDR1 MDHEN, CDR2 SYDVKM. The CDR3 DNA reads TGTGCCAGCAGGGTTGGGAATTCCGGGGAGCTGTTTTTT. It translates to CASRVGNSGELFF.

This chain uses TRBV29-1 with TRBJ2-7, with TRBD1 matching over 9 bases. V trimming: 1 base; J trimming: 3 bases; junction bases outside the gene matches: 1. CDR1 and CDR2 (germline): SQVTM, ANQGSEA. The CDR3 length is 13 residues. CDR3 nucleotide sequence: TGCAGCGTTGAAGTGGACAGGGGCTACGAGCAGTACTTC. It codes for CSVEVDRGYEQYF.